Presented here are 30 T cell receptor beta chains from one specimen sequenced in a study of T and B cells in COVID-19 patients (TCRdb year 2020). TRB repertoires were amplified using about 250-500 ng of genomic DNA isolated from blood. The instrument was an Illumina MiSeq. Multiplex PCR with BIOMED2 TRB-A/B primer pools was used to amplify the TRB rearrangements. TCRdb reanalyzed the raw reads on its own, using fastp at Q25 for trimming and MiXCR for clone calling, and kept in-frame beta chains. CDR3 protein sequences are deduplicated, and each keeps its most common genes and DNA. The sample table contains approximately 6,000 distinct CDR3 sequences; only one count was recorded for approximately 25% of them. The top ten constitute less than 15% of the sample. Sequencing used blood. These receptors all stem from a human donor with active COVID-19.

The chain couples TRBV6-5 to TRBJ2-1; perhaps TRBD1 as D (7 bases). The V gene's germline CDR1 is MNHEY and CDR2 SVGAGI. The CDR3 sequence is 15 residues long. V was cut by 6 bases and J by 8 bases, with 20 bases left in between. CDR3 protein: CASRGARGAKYEQFF. The CDR3 DNA reads as TGTGCCAGCAGGGGAGCCAGGGGGGCTAAGTATGAGCAGTTCTTC.

Of note for this clonotype: A much larger clonotype is one base distant, so this may be a read error. This chain connects TRBV6-5 to TRBJ1-2, with D uncertain. This CDR3 has 13 amino acids. V lost 8 bases, J lost 2 bases, and 12 bases lay in between. Germline CDR1 reads MNHEY; CDR2 reads SVGAGI. The CDR3 bases are TGTGCCAGCTCAGCCACCGAAAACTATGGCTACACCTTC. This codes for CASSATENYGYTF.

This sequence joins TRBV29-1 and TRBJ2-1; 9 bases map to TRBD1. Per germline, CDR1 SQVTM and CDR2 ANQGSEA. CDR3 length: 14 amino acids. The CDR3 DNA reads as TGCAGGTTAGGTGGGGGACAGGGCTACAATGAGCAGTTCTTC. It yields the protein CRLGGGQGYNEQFF.

This clonotype was seen more than once but under ten times. J is TRBJ2-3 and V is TRBV20-1, with D perhaps matching TRBD1 (6 bases). The length of the CDR3 is 13 residues. Trimming removed 6 bases from V and 6 bases from J, with 16 bases in between. CDR1 is DFQATT and CDR2 is SNEGSKA in the germline V gene (reference sequence). CDR3 sequence (DNA): TGCAGTGCGACAGGACTCCCGGCTGATACGCAGTATTTT. Protein sequence: CSATGLPADTQYF.

This clonotype counts as medium-sized. The chain links TRBV27 to TRBJ2-5; no reliable D call. V shed 1 base and J shed 4 bases, with 10 bases lying between them. The CDR3 spans 14 residues. Germline V gives CDR1 MNHEY, CDR2 SMNVEV (reference sequence). The CDR3 sequence is CASSLWASLETQYF. The CDR3 DNA reads TGTGCCAGCAGTTTATGGGCTAGTTTAGAGACCCAGTACTTC.

CDR3 coding DNA: TGTGCCAGCAGCCTAGTATGGGCTCGACGGGGCCCTCTTGACACCATATATTTT. Amino acid sequence: CASSLVWARRGPLDTIYF. The chain uses TRBV5-4 and TRBJ1-3; a possible D gene is TRBD1 (5 bases). This CDR3 is 18 amino acids long. The V gene's germline CDR1 is SGHNT and CDR2 YYREEE (reference sequence). Trimming stripped 4 bases from V and 8 bases from J, with 28 bases between.

The chain links TRBV2 to TRBJ2-6, with D uncertain. The CDR3 covers 13 residues. The V end was cut by 1 base, the J end by 12 bases, with 10 bases between. Germline CDR1 and CDR2: SNHLY and FYNNEI. The CDR3, as DNA: TGTGCCAGCAGTGAAGTGACAACCGGCGTCCTGACTTTC. It is translated as CASSEVTTGVLTF.

As regards this clonotype: The conserved phenylalanine or tryptophan is not found at the CDR3 terminus, so this likely reflects a read error. Because the CDR3's place on the DNA is in doubt, the DNA is left out and the CDR3 is given as listed by TCRdb. V is TRBV12-3 or TRBV12-4 and J is TRBJ2-7. 8 amino acids form the CDR3, both terminal residues included. This CDR3 is CASARELQ.

This clonotype is termed medium-sized. This chain links TRBV5-6 with TRBJ2-3; the match to TRBD2 covers 7 bases. The germline V gene encodes CDR1 SGHDT and CDR2 YYEEEE. The CDR3 extends over 14 amino acids. V dropped 7 bases and J dropped 0; count of bases not matched to a gene: 5. The CDR3: CASFWGGSTDTQYF. Here the CDR3 DNA reads TGTGCCAGCTTCTGGGGAGGGAGCACAGATACGCAGTATTTT.

The V gene is TRBV4-3, the J gene TRBJ2-3; D ambiguous. This CDR3 spans 12 amino acids. Germline V gene sequence: CDR1 LGHNA, CDR2 YSLEER. The germline V and J ends were trimmed by 4 bases and 3 bases, with 5 bases remaining between them. CDR3 amino acids: CASSRGTDTQYF. The CDR3 DNA follows: TGCGCCAGCAGCCGTGGGACAGATACGCAGTATTTT.

The V call is TRBV6-1, the J call TRBJ1-2; no clear D gene. V was trimmed by 4 bases and J by 4 bases, leaving 7 bases between them. This CDR3 is 12 amino acids long. Germline-derived CDR1 and CDR2 are MNHNS and SASEGT. CDR3 protein: CASSVTVYGYTF. The CDR3, as DNA: TGTGCCAGCAGTGTCACGGTCTATGGCTACACCTTC.

This clonotype is medium-sized (0.01 to 0.1%). The chain uses TRBV19 and TRBJ2-1; 14 nucleotides align to TRBD2. The junction had 1 base not matched to a gene; V was cut back by 4 bases and J by 2 bases. This CDR3 is 16 amino acids long. Germline V gene sequence: CDR1 LNHDA, CDR2 SQIVND (reference sequence). CDR3 bases: TGTGCCAGTAGTAGGGGACTAGCGGGGGCCTACAATGAGCAGTTCTTC. Translation gives CASSRGLAGAYNEQFF. Drawing the rest from reference TRBV19 and TRBJ2-1, the complete variable domain is DGGITQSPKYLFRKEGQNVTLSCEQNLNHDAMYWYRQDPGQGLRLIYYSQIVNDFQKGDIAEGYSVSREKKESFPLTVTSAQKNPTAFYLCASSRGLAGAYNEQFFGPGTRLTVL.

This clonotype is medium-sized by share. The genes are TRBV6-5 and TRBJ1-1, with unresolved D. Germline CDR1 and CDR2: MNHEY and SVGAGI. V lost 5 bases, J lost 4 bases, and 14 bases lay in between. The CDR3 sequence is 14 residues long. The CDR3 is CASSPLGSVTEAFF. The CDR3 nucleotides are TGTGCCAGCAGTCCCCTGGGCAGTGTCACTGAAGCTTTCTTT.

This clonotype is labeled large. The rearrangement uses TRBV19 and TRBJ2-1; D might be TRBD1 or TRBD2, each matching 7 bases. The length of the CDR3 is 15 residues. The germline V and J ends were trimmed by 3 bases and 6 bases, with 15 bases remaining between them. The germline gives CDR1 LNHDA, CDR2 SQIVND (reference sequence). The CDR3 protein is CASSIGGRGGNEQFF. CDR3 coding DNA: TGTGCCAGTAGTATCGGGGGCAGGGGGGGCAATGAGCAGTTCTTC.

The chain links TRBV20-1 to TRBJ2-7; D remains ambiguous. The CDR3 is made up of 14 amino acids. V was trimmed by 2 bases and J by 6 bases, leaving 17 bases between them. CDR1 and CDR2 (germline): DFQATT, SNEGSKA (reference sequence). The DNA of the CDR3 is TGCAGTGCTAGAACAGTTTATACCCCTGGCGAGCAGTACTTC. Its translation: CSARTVYTPGEQYF.

This clonotype qualifies as medium-sized. The rearrangement links TRBV18 to TRBJ1-5; D gene unclear. This CDR3 contains 13 residues. CDR1 and CDR2 (germline): KGHSH, LQKENI. The V gene lost 4 bases and the J gene lost 3 bases, with 7 bases spanning the gap. CDR3 in DNA: TGTGCCAGCTCACAACGGATCAATCAGCCCCAGCATTTT. Translating gives CASSQRINQPQHF.

V usage is TRBV18 and J usage is TRBJ1-1; 7 positions agree with TRBD1. In germline, CDR1 is KGHSH, CDR2 LQKENI. The V segment lost 3 bases and the J segment 4 bases; nucleotides outside the gene matches: 11. The CDR3 is 16 amino acids. This CDR3 is CASSPQTGPGGTEAFF. CDR3 in DNA: TGTGCCAGCTCACCCCAAACAGGCCCAGGGGGCACTGAAGCTTTCTTT.

This clonotype occurred a few times. At one end, the junction sequence differs from germline, possibly due to a read error. The rearrangement joins TRBV7-2 to TRBJ1-1; 10 bases line up with TRBD1. Germline V gives CDR1 SGHTA, CDR2 FQGNSA. CDR3 length: 16 amino acids. In DNA form, the CDR3 reads TGTGCCAGAAGCTCAACCTCGGACAGGGGGATCACTGAAGCTTTCTTT. Its protein is CARSSTSDRGITEAFF.

In its sample, this clonotype ranks as medium-sized. The gene calls are TRBV29-1 and TRBJ2-5; 9 bases agree with TRBD2. The germline V gene encodes CDR1 SQVTM and CDR2 ANQGSEA. J was trimmed by 1 base and V by 7 bases; bases with no gene match: 1. The CDR3 sequence is 12 residues long. The CDR3 coding sequence is TGCAGCGGTAGCGGGGGCCAAGAGACCCAGTACTTC. Translated: CSGSGGQETQYF.

This clonotype is medium-sized in the sample. The V call is TRBV30, the J call TRBJ1-5; D may be TRBD1 (6 bases). Germline CDR1 and CDR2: GTSNPN and SVGIG (reference sequence). V was trimmed by 1 base and J by 4 bases, leaving 11 bases between them. This CDR3 region has 14 residues. The CDR3 DNA reads TGTGCCTGGAGTGCGGGACATCCGAATCAGCCCCAGCATTTT. As protein: CAWSAGHPNQPQHF. Based on the CDR3 plus reference TRBV30 and TRBJ1-5, the full variable domain is SQTIHQWPATLVQPVGSPLSLECTVEGTSNPNLYWYRQAAGRGLQLLFYSVGIGQISSEVPQNLSASRPQDRQFILSSKKLLLSDSGFYLCAWSAGHPNQPQHFGDGTRLSIL.

This clonotype has just a few counts. V usage is TRBV5-6 and J usage is TRBJ1-1, with D possibly TRBD1 on 5 matching bases. Germline loops: CDR1 SGHDT, CDR2 YYEEEE. The CDR3 length is 14 residues. The ends were cut back, 3 bases at V and 3 bases at J, with 12 bases in the middle. The CDR3 reads CASSSLGEDTEAFF. CDR3 DNA: TGTGCCAGCAGCTCCCTGGGGGAGGACACTGAAGCTTTCTTT.

The chain combines TRBV10-3 with TRBJ2-5; 10 bases fit TRBD2. The germline CDR1 and CDR2 sequences are ENHRY and SYGVKD. J was trimmed by 5 bases and V by 0 bases; bases with no gene match: 12. The CDR3 sequence is 18 residues long. The CDR3 loop is CAISESTGSGGAAETQYF. The CDR3 nucleotides are TGTGCCATCAGTGAGTCGACCGGCAGCGGGGGGGCGGCGGAGACCCAGTACTTC.

This clonotype is medium-sized within its sample. The chain has TRBV6-5 and TRBJ2-7; possible D gene TRBD1, 6 bases. The CDR3 is 13 amino acids. Germline V gene data show CDR1 as MNHEY and CDR2 as SVGAGI. V was trimmed by 6 bases and J by 6 bases, leaving 15 bases between them. CDR3 protein: CASSRQAPGEQYF. CDR3 bases: TGTGCCAGCAGCCGACAGGCGCCGGGCGAGCAGTACTTC.

This clonotype is deemed medium-sized. This chain connects TRBV19 to TRBJ1-2, with a possible D match to TRBD1 (6 bases). In germline, CDR1 is LNHDA, CDR2 SQIVND (reference sequence). Trimming left V 4 bases short and J 8 bases short, with 14 bases between. The CDR3 runs to 13 residues. CDR3 residues: CASSRGAGGGYTF. The DNA for the CDR3 is TGTGCCAGTAGTAGGGGGGCCGGGGGCGGCTACACCTTC. Filled out from reference TRBV19 and TRBJ1-2, the complete variable domain reads DGGITQSPKYLFRKEGQNVTLSCEQNLNHDAMYWYRQDPGQGLRLIYYSQIVNDFQKGDIAEGYSVSREKKESFPLTVTSAQKNPTAFYLCASSRGAGGGYTFGSGTRLTVV.

By share, this clonotype ranks as medium-sized. The V call is TRBV11-2, the J call TRBJ2-5; 7 bases fit TRBD2. V shed 3 bases, J shed 5 bases, and the junction held 9 bases outside the gene matches. The CDR3 consists of 15 residues. CDR1 is SGHAT, CDR2 FQNNGV, per germline. In nucleotides, the CDR3 is TGTGCCAGCAGCTTGTGGAGGGAGGGTGGCGAGACCCAGTACTTC. Its translation is CASSLWREGGETQYF.

This clonotype has only a few counts. J is TRBJ2-2 and V is TRBV12-3 or TRBV12-4; D unclear. V dropped 6 bases and J dropped 7 bases, with 15 bases sitting between them. The CDR3 totals 14 residues. The CDR3 coding sequence is TGTGCCAGCAGCCCCCTTGGGCAAGACGGGGAGCTGTTTTTT. Protein: CASSPLGQDGELFF.

Judged by abundance, this clonotype is medium-sized. This chain connects TRBV7-9 to TRBJ2-3; 11 positions agree with TRBD2. V shed 5 bases, J shed 4 bases, and the junction held 5 bases outside the gene matches. CDR3 size: 15 residues. Germline V gene sequence: CDR1 SEHNR, CDR2 FQNEAQ (reference sequence). The chain's CDR3 is CASSRLAGSADTQYF. The CDR3 DNA sequence: TGTGCCAGCAGCCGACTAGCGGGGTCGGCAGATACGCAGTATTTT.

By its share, this clonotype is medium-sized. The chain recombines TRBV10-3 with TRBJ2-7, with 7 bases aligning to TRBD1. CDR1 is ENHRY and CDR2 is SYGVKD in the germline V gene. Losses at the gene ends were 9 bases for V and 5 bases for J; bases not matched to a gene: 10. The CDR3 length is 13 residues. CDR3 residues: CAIRKGGNDEQYF. DNA for the CDR3: TGTGCCATAAGAAAAGGGGGCAACGACGAGCAGTACTTC.

J is TRBJ1-5 and V is TRBV14; TRBD1 matches at 7 bases. Germline-derived CDR1 and CDR2 are SGHDN and FVKESK. Trimming cost V 1 base and J 0 bases; bases outside gene matches: 9. The CDR3 runs 18 residues. In DNA, the CDR3 is TGTGCCAGCAGCCAAGTAACAGGGGTAGTTTATAGCAATCAGCCCCAGCATTTT. Its protein is CASSQVTGVVYSNQPQHF.

This clonotype was seen a handful of times. V is TRBV6-2 or TRBV6-3 and J is TRBJ2-7; the D gene could be TRBD1 or TRBD2 (5 bases each). V was trimmed by 2 bases and J by 3 bases, leaving 11 bases between them. Germline V gives CDR1 MNHEY, CDR2 SVGEGT. The length of the CDR3 is 14 residues. CDR3 sequence: CASSYRGSFYEQYF. CDR3 in DNA: TGTGCCAGCAGTTACCGGGGCAGCTTCTACGAGCAGTACTTC.